This is a list of T cell receptor beta chains from one sample in a study of control samples from healthy donors and cancer patients. Profiling relied on immunoSEQ multiplex PCR, and the TCRdb table lists in-frame clones only, not all of them. The sample carries approximately 150,000 clones, 85% to 95% recorded once. Sequenced: blood. Source of these receptors: a middle-aged man in good health. Each CDR3 is given with its conserved first and last residue. The D gene is left open where the match is weak. Expanded clones are given a class, and other clones once, few, many or no size at all.

cdr3_length: 14
clone_size: once
v_call: TRBV6-5
j_call: TRBJ2-5
d_call: TRBD2
cdr3_aa: CASSLAGGQGTQYF
cdr3_nt: TGTGCCAGCAGTCTAGCGGGGGGGCAGGGGACCCAGTACTTC

cdr3_length: 17
clone_size: once
v_call: TRBV27
j_call: TRBJ1-5
d_call: TRBD1
cdr3_aa: CASSLSGTGNLNQPQHF
cdr3_nt: TGTGCCAGCAGTTTATCTGGGACAGGGAACCTCAATCAGCCCCAGCATTTT

cdr3_length: 11
clone_size: NA
v_call: TRBV20-1
j_call: TRBJ1-1
d_call: TRBD1
cdr3_aa: CSARGQGEAFF
cdr3_nt: TGCAGTGCTAGAGGACAGGGTGAAGCTTTCTTT

cdr3_length: 20
clone_size: NA
v_call: TRBV4-2
j_call: TRBJ2-3
d_call: TRBD1
cdr3_aa: CASSQDEGTHRDRTSDTQYF
cdr3_nt: TGTGCCAGCAGCCAAGATGAAGGCACCCATCGGGACAGGACGTCAGATACGCAGTATTTT

cdr3_length: 17
clone_size: NA
v_call: TRBV5-1
j_call: TRBJ2-4
d_call: NA
cdr3_aa: CASSLVRLEIAKNIQYF
cdr3_nt: TGCGCCAGCAGCTTGGTGAGACTAGAGATAGCCAAAAACATTCAGTACTTC

cdr3_length: 16
clone_size: NA
v_call: TRBV7-9
j_call: TRBJ2-1
d_call: NA
cdr3_aa: CASSSRPRGSYNEQFF
cdr3_nt: TGTGCCAGCAGCTCCCGCCCCAGGGGTTCCTACAATGAGCAGTTCTTC

cdr3_length: 13
clone_size: NA
v_call: TRBV5-1
j_call: TRBJ1-2
d_call: NA
cdr3_aa: CASSSGGKYGYTF
cdr3_nt: TGCGCCAGCAGCTCCGGGGGAAAATATGGCTACACCTTC

cdr3_length: 13
clone_size: NA
v_call: TRBV6-6
j_call: TRBJ2-3
d_call: NA
cdr3_aa: CASSYPSKDTQYF
cdr3_nt: TGTGCCAGCAGTTACCCCTCCAAGGATACGCAGTATTTT

cdr3_length: 13
clone_size: NA
v_call: TRBV6-5
j_call: TRBJ1-3
d_call: NA
cdr3_aa: CASRAGPGNTIYF
cdr3_nt: TGTGCCAGCAGGGCGGGGCCTGGAAACACCATATATTTT

cdr3_length: 15
clone_size: NA
v_call: TRBV4-3
j_call: TRBJ1-2
d_call: TRBD1
cdr3_aa: CASSQALQGIYGYTF
cdr3_nt: TGCGCCAGCAGCCAAGCTTTACAGGGGATCTATGGCTACACCTTC

cdr3_length: 13
clone_size: few
v_call: TRBV2
j_call: TRBJ2-2
d_call: TRBD1
cdr3_aa: CARQGAGTGELFF
cdr3_nt: TGTGCCAGACAGGGGGCAGGCACCGGGGAGCTGTTTTTT

cdr3_length: 15
clone_size: once
v_call: TRBV7-9
j_call: TRBJ1-5
d_call: NA
cdr3_aa: CASSLGQGSNQPQHF
cdr3_nt: TGTGCCAGCAGCTTAGGGCAGGGGAGCAATCAGCCCCAGCATTTT

cdr3_length: 15
clone_size: NA
v_call: TRBV2
j_call: TRBJ1-4
d_call: TRBD1
cdr3_aa: CASRDGQGNGEKLFF
cdr3_nt: TGTGCCAGCAGGGACGGACAGGGCAATGGTGAAAAACTGTTTTTT

cdr3_length: 14
clone_size: NA
v_call: TRBV11-1
j_call: TRBJ2-5
d_call: NA
cdr3_aa: CASSLEQPQETQYF
cdr3_nt: TGTGCCAGCAGCTTGGAGCAGCCCCAAGAGACCCAGTACTTC

cdr3_length: 14
clone_size: NA
v_call: TRBV29-1
j_call: TRBJ1-1
d_call: TRBD1
cdr3_aa: CSSRVRDRYTEAFF
cdr3_nt: TGCAGCTCTAGGGTCCGGGACAGGTACACTGAAGCTTTCTTT

cdr3_length: 12
clone_size: NA
v_call: TRBV29-1
j_call: TRBJ2-4
d_call: NA
cdr3_aa: CSVLIAKNIQYF
cdr3_nt: TGCAGCGTTCTAATAGCCAAAAACATTCAGTACTTC

cdr3_length: 14
clone_size: NA
v_call: TRBV4-3
j_call: TRBJ1-1
d_call: TRBD1
cdr3_aa: CASSQSRQGALAFF
cdr3_nt: TGCGCCAGCAGCCAATCCCGACAGGGGGCGCTTGCTTTCTTT

cdr3_length: 20
clone_size: NA
v_call: TRBV10-3
j_call: TRBJ2-6
d_call: NA
cdr3_aa: CAISDIIDGSYRSGANVLTF
cdr3_nt: TGTGCCATCAGTGATATCATCGACGGTTCCTACCGATCTGGGGCCAACGTCCTGACTTTC

cdr3_length: 14
clone_size: NA
v_call: TRBV5-1
j_call: TRBJ2-3
d_call: NA
cdr3_aa: CASRDGPSTDTQYF
cdr3_nt: TGCGCCAGCAGAGATGGACCGAGCACAGATACGCAGTATTTT

cdr3_length: 15
clone_size: NA
v_call: TRBV9
j_call: TRBJ2-2
d_call: TRBD1
cdr3_aa: CASSGVGQGSGELFF
cdr3_nt: TGTGCCAGCAGCGGAGTAGGACAGGGATCGGGGGAGCTGTTTTTT

cdr3_length: 17
clone_size: once
v_call: TRBV9
j_call: TRBJ2-5
d_call: TRBD2
cdr3_aa: CASSPGLLAGGQETQYF
cdr3_nt: TGTGCCAGCAGCCCCGGATTACTAGCGGGAGGCCAAGAGACCCAGTACTTC

cdr3_length: 15
clone_size: NA
v_call: TRBV11-2
j_call: TRBJ1-6
d_call: TRBD1
cdr3_aa: CASSLGQGLNSPLHF
cdr3_nt: TGTGCCAGCAGCTTGGGACAGGGACTTAATTCACCCCTCCACTTT

cdr3_length: 16
clone_size: NA
v_call: TRBV18
j_call: TRBJ2-1
d_call: NA
cdr3_aa: CASSPRADRFNNEQFF
cdr3_nt: TGTGCCAGCTCACCGCGAGCCGACAGGTTTAACAATGAGCAGTTCTTC

cdr3_length: 15
clone_size: NA
v_call: TRBV6-5
j_call: TRBJ2-5
d_call: NA
cdr3_aa: CASSYSAGTGGTQYF
cdr3_nt: TGTGCCAGCAGTTACTCGGCGGGGACCGGCGGGACCCAGTACTTC

cdr3_length: 16
clone_size: NA
v_call: TRBV4-1
j_call: TRBJ2-3
d_call: NA
cdr3_aa: CASRHSLRASTDTQYF
cdr3_nt: TGCGCCAGCAGGCACTCACTGAGGGCGAGCACAGATACGCAGTATTTT

cdr3_length: 14
clone_size: NA
v_call: TRBV6-5
j_call: TRBJ2-2
d_call: NA
cdr3_aa: CATRRAVNTGELFF
cdr3_nt: TGTGCCACCAGACGGGCGGTGAACACCGGGGAGCTGTTTTTT

cdr3_length: 13
clone_size: NA
v_call: TRBV5-6
j_call: TRBJ1-1
d_call: NA
cdr3_aa: CASSLLKRFEAFF
cdr3_nt: TGTGCCAGCAGCTTGCTGAAGAGGTTTGAAGCTTTCTTT

cdr3_length: 13
clone_size: NA
v_call: TRBV6-5
j_call: TRBJ1-1
d_call: TRBD1
cdr3_aa: CASKTGRNTEAFF
cdr3_nt: TGTGCCAGCAAGACAGGGAGGAACACTGAAGCTTTCTTT

cdr3_length: 17
clone_size: NA
v_call: TRBV7-3
j_call: TRBJ2-7
d_call: TRBD1
cdr3_aa: CASSLNGAGQGYNEQYF
cdr3_nt: TGTGCCAGCAGCTTAAACGGTGCGGGACAGGGGTACAACGAGCAGTACTTC

cdr3_length: 15
clone_size: once
v_call: TRBV3-1/TRBV3-2
j_call: TRBJ2-7
d_call: NA
cdr3_aa: CASSQDETGAYEQYF
cdr3_nt: TGTGCCAGCAGCCAAGATGAGACAGGTGCCTACGAGCAGTACTTC

cdr3_length: 20
clone_size: NA
v_call: TRBV15
j_call: TRBJ1-5
d_call: NA
cdr3_aa: CATSRPNLQGGGRAYQPQHF
cdr3_nt: TGTGCCACCAGCAGACCCAATTTACAGGGAGGGGGGAGAGCGTACCAGCCCCAGCATTTT

cdr3_length: 13
clone_size: once
v_call: TRBV5-5
j_call: TRBJ2-3
d_call: NA
cdr3_aa: CASSATVADTQYF
cdr3_nt: TGTGCCAGCAGCGCAACAGTGGCAGATACGCAGTATTTT

cdr3_length: 12
clone_size: NA
v_call: TRBV7-8
j_call: TRBJ2-7
d_call: NA
cdr3_aa: CASSLERYEQYF
cdr3_nt: TGTGCCAGCAGCTTAGAACGATACGAGCAGTACTTC

cdr3_length: 15
clone_size: NA
v_call: TRBV18
j_call: TRBJ1-5
d_call: NA
cdr3_aa: CASSPRQDGNQPQHF
cdr3_nt: TGTGCCAGCTCACCGAGACAGGACGGCAATCAGCCCCAGCATTTT

cdr3_length: 15
clone_size: NA
v_call: TRBV5-4
j_call: TRBJ1-3
d_call: TRBD1
cdr3_aa: CASSSDRVGGNTIYF
cdr3_nt: TGTGCCAGCAGCTCGGACAGGGTAGGAGGAAACACCATATATTTT

cdr3_length: 12
clone_size: NA
v_call: TRBV28
j_call: TRBJ2-2
d_call: NA
cdr3_aa: CASRVGGEELFF
cdr3_nt: TGTGCCAGCAGGGTTGGGGGAGAGGAGCTGTTTTTT

cdr3_length: 12
clone_size: NA
v_call: TRBV6-6
j_call: TRBJ2-7
d_call: NA
cdr3_aa: CASSYEGYEQYF
cdr3_nt: TGTGCCAGCAGTTACGAGGGCTACGAGCAGTACTTC

cdr3_length: 16
clone_size: once
v_call: TRBV6-4
j_call: TRBJ1-3
d_call: NA
cdr3_aa: CASSPEPGLPGNTIYF
cdr3_nt: TGTGCCAGCAGTCCGGAACCGGGACTGCCGGGAAACACCATATATTTT

cdr3_length: 14
clone_size: NA
v_call: TRBV7-2
j_call: TRBJ2-1
d_call: TRBD2
cdr3_aa: CASSLGGGYNEQFF
cdr3_nt: TGTGCCAGCAGCTTGGGGGGGGGCTACAATGAGCAGTTCTTC

cdr3_length: 15
clone_size: NA
v_call: TRBV5-1
j_call: TRBJ1-2
d_call: TRBD1
cdr3_aa: CASSSNRGWGYGYTF
cdr3_nt: TGCGCCAGCAGCTCTAACAGGGGCTGGGGCTATGGCTACACCTTC

cdr3_length: 17
clone_size: NA
v_call: TRBV10-1
j_call: TRBJ2-3
d_call: TRBD2
cdr3_aa: CASSETTSGGLTDTQYF
cdr3_nt: TGCGCCAGCAGTGAAACGACTAGCGGGGGGTTAACAGATACGCAGTATTTT

cdr3_length: 15
clone_size: NA
v_call: TRBV4-3
j_call: TRBJ1-2
d_call: NA
cdr3_aa: CASSQDPGDRYGYTF
cdr3_nt: TGCGCCAGCAGCCAAGATCCTGGGGATAGGTATGGCTACACCTTC

cdr3_length: 13
clone_size: NA
v_call: TRBV11-3
j_call: TRBJ1-1
d_call: NA
cdr3_aa: CASSTEADSEAFF
cdr3_nt: TGTGCCAGCAGCACGGAAGCCGACAGTGAAGCTTTCTTT

cdr3_length: 15
clone_size: NA
v_call: TRBV6-2/TRBV6-3
j_call: TRBJ1-2
d_call: NA
cdr3_aa: CASSYPDLGDYGYTF
cdr3_nt: TGTGCCAGCAGTTACCCGGACTTGGGGGACTATGGCTACACCTTC

cdr3_length: 13
clone_size: NA
v_call: TRBV2
j_call: TRBJ1-4
d_call: NA
cdr3_aa: CASSLQGNEKLFF
cdr3_nt: TGTGCCAGCAGTCTGCAGGGTAATGAAAAACTGTTTTTT

cdr3_length: 15
clone_size: NA
v_call: TRBV9
j_call: TRBJ2-1
d_call: TRBD1
cdr3_aa: CASSIGTGTYNEQFF
cdr3_nt: TGTGCCAGCAGTATAGGGACAGGGACTTACAATGAGCAGTTCTTC

cdr3_length: 13
clone_size: NA
v_call: TRBV12-3/TRBV12-4
j_call: TRBJ1-2
d_call: NA
cdr3_aa: CASSLAGIYGYTF
cdr3_nt: TGTGCCAGCAGTTTGGCGGGGATATATGGCTACACCTTC

cdr3_length: 13
clone_size: NA
v_call: TRBV24-1
j_call: TRBJ2-3
d_call: NA
cdr3_aa: CATSDYSTDTQYF
cdr3_nt: TGTGCCACCAGTGATTATAGCACAGATACGCAGTATTTT

cdr3_length: 13
clone_size: NA
v_call: TRBV4-1
j_call: TRBJ1-1
d_call: NA
cdr3_aa: CASSLDWNTEAFF
cdr3_nt: TGCGCCAGCAGCCTCGACTGGAACACTGAAGCTTTCTTT